These 18 T cell receptor beta chains were sequenced from one sample in a study of beta chain features in type 1 diabetes. Expressed TCRB transcripts got sequenced, as all isolated RNA was reverse transcribed. The assay was immunoSEQ multiplex PCR, and TCRdb's table has in-frame clones only and misses some. The sample shows 600,000 to 650,000 clones, roughly 16% of them seen only once. The sample comprised naive CD4+ T cells from blood. These TCRs come from a man aged 18 to 30 in good health.

The chain combines TRBV11-2 with TRBJ2-3, with 10 bases identical to TRBD1. CDR3 length equals 16 residues. Germline values: CDR1 SGHAT, CDR2 FQNNGV. J was trimmed by 6 bases and V by 5 bases; bases with no gene match: 11. CDR3 nucleotides: TGTGCCAGCAGCACCTACCGGGGACAGGGGAGGGATACGCAGTATTTT. Its translation: CASSTYRGQGRDTQYF.

This chain connects TRBV6-1 to TRBJ1-2; D may be TRBD1 (5 bases). CDR3 length: 16 residues. The germline V gene has CDR1 MNHNS and CDR2 SASEGT. The V and J ends lost 2 bases and 0 bases respectively, with 13 bases between them. Here the CDR3 reads CASSEPTDRANYGYTF. The DNA for the CDR3 is TGTGCCAGCAGTGAACCCACAGACAGAGCTAACTATGGCTACACCTTC.

The chain has TRBV7-9 and TRBJ2-4; D may be TRBD2 (7 bases). Looked up from germline, CDR1 is SEHNR and CDR2 is FQNEAQ (reference sequence). V lost 6 bases and J lost 5, with 14 bases in between. The CDR3 totals 14 residues. The CDR3 region is CASSLGGAENIQYF. The DNA of the CDR3 is TGTGCCAGCAGTCTAGGGGGGGCCGAAAACATTCAGTACTTC.

This clone was detected a few times. The CDR3 reads CASSLSQRWGRKAKNIQYF. The CDR3 DNA follows: TGTGCCAGCAGTTTATCCCAACGGTGGGGCCGAAAGGCCAAAAACATTCAGTACTTC. The V gene is TRBV28, the J gene TRBJ2-4, with a tentative D call TRBD1 (5 bases). Germline V CDR1 and CDR2: MDHEN, SYDVKM. The V end lost 1 base, the J end lost 1 base, and 20 bases lay between the germline ends. The CDR3 sequence is 19 residues long.

There are a few counts of this clone. The V and J genes are TRBV7-2 and TRBJ2-7; no clear D gene. CDR3 length: 14 residues. The V and J ends lost 5 bases and 0 bases respectively, with 11 bases between them. CDR1 and CDR2 (germline): SGHTA, FQGNSA. The CDR3 DNA reads TGTGCCAGCAGCCCAATGAGGCTCTCCTACGAGCAGTACTTC. Its translation is CASSPMRLSYEQYF.

The rearrangement links TRBV4-3 to TRBJ2-5; 7 bases line up with TRBD2. CDR1 is LGHNA, CDR2 YSLEER, per germline. V dropped 0 bases and J dropped 4; count of bases not matched to a gene: 8. The CDR3 runs to 16 residues. This CDR3 reads CASSQEGGGRSETQYF. DNA for the CDR3: TGCGCCAGCAGCCAAGAGGGAGGCGGGAGATCAGAGACCCAGTACTTC.

This clone was counted a few times. The chain couples TRBV2 to TRBJ2-1; D is perhaps TRBD2 (6 bases). Germline CDR1 and CDR2: SNHLY and FYNNEI. CDR3 length: 12 residues. V was shortened by 7 bases and J by 6 bases, with 10 bases between the two germline ends. CDR3 in DNA: TGTGCCAGCAAGGAGGGATTCAATGAGCAGTTCTTC. This codes for CASKEGFNEQFF.

There are a few counts of this clone. The chain combines TRBV9 with TRBJ2-3; TRBD1 or TRBD2 may be the D gene (5 bases each). The CDR3 has 15 residues. Trimming took off 4 bases at V and 1 base at J, with 13 bases between the two ends. Germline V gene sequence: CDR1 SGDLS, CDR2 YYNGEE. This CDR3 is CASSRLRGRTDTQYF. CDR3 in DNA: TGTGCCAGCAGCCGACTTCGGGGCCGCACAGATACGCAGTATTTT.

This clone was counted between two and nine times. V usage is TRBV28 and J usage is TRBJ1-1; D remains unclear. This CDR3 spans 12 amino acids. Germline V gene lookup returns CDR1 MDHEN and CDR2 SYDVKM. Deletions cut 1 base from V and 8 bases from J, with 8 bases between. The CDR3 sequence: CASSLFPREAFF. The CDR3 nucleotides read TGTGCCAGCAGTTTATTTCCCCGGGAAGCTTTCTTT.

The chain is built from TRBV19 and TRBJ1-1, with no clear D. Germline CDR1 LNHDA, CDR2 SQIVND (reference sequence). V lost 2 bases and J 2 bases, leaving 15 bases between the germline ends. This CDR3 has 16 residues. CDR3 in amino acids: CASSIFGPGVNTEAFF. As DNA, the CDR3 is TGTGCCAGTAGTATATTTGGCCCTGGTGTTAACACTGAAGCTTTCTTT.

Concerning this clone itself: Mismatch with germline at one junction end may stem from a read error. The rearrangement uses TRBV7-7 and TRBJ2-5; 7 bases line up with TRBD1. The V gene's germline CDR1 is SSHAT and CDR2 FNYEAQ (reference sequence). This CDR3 comprises 14 residues. The CDR3 is CASSETGVVETQYF. The CDR3 region has the DNA TGTGCTAGCAGCGAAACAGGGGTGGTAGAGACCCAGTACTTC. Together with reference TRBV7-7 and TRBJ2-5, the CDR3 gives the full variable domain: GAGVSQSPRYKVTKRGQDVTLRCDPISSHATLYWYQQALGQGPEFLTYFNYEAQPDKSGLPSDRFSAERPEGSISTLTIQRTEQRDSAMYRCASSETGVVETQYFGPGTRLLVL.

This clone was detected a few times. The chain carries TRBV7-9 and TRBJ2-2, with TRBD1 identical over 7 bases. V dropped 4 bases and J dropped 2; count of bases not matched to a gene: 4. This CDR3 is built from 15 residues. Germline V CDR1 and CDR2: SEHNR, FQNEAQ (reference sequence). The CDR3 DNA sequence: TGTGCCAGCAGCTATGGACAGGCAAACACCGGGGAGCTGTTTTTT. Residues: CASSYGQANTGELFF.

This clone was seen only a few times. The rearrangement uses TRBV7-3 and TRBJ2-5; perhaps TRBD1 as D (7 bases). Germline lookup yields CDR1 SGHTA and CDR2 FQGTGA. V lost 4 bases, J lost 10 bases, and 10 bases lay in between. CDR3 length equals 11 residues. The CDR3, as DNA: TGTGCCAGCAGCTCAGGGGGGTTCCAGTACTTC. It encodes CASSSGGFQYF.

This chain connects TRBV5-1 to TRBJ2-5, with 9 bases lining up with TRBD2. Germline V gene data show CDR1 as SGHRS and CDR2 as YFSETQ. The CDR3 consists of 14 residues. Germline trimming cut 6 bases from V and 4 bases from J; bases unmatched to any gene: 7. CDR3 bases: TGCGCCAGCACCACAGGCGGGGGGGCAGAGACCCAGTACTTC. As protein: CASTTGGGAETQYF.

This clone was observed a few times. The chain uses TRBV7-3 and TRBJ2-1, with 7 positions matching TRBD1. This CDR3 is 14 amino acids long. Looked up from germline, CDR1 is SGHTA and CDR2 is FQGTGA. V lost 6 bases to trimming and J lost 7 bases; unmatched junction nucleotides: 9. CDR3 sequence reads: CASRDTGTANEQFF. CDR3 sequence (DNA): TGTGCCAGCAGGGATACCGGGACAGCAAATGAGCAGTTCTTC.

The V and J genes are TRBV9 and TRBJ1-1, with D possibly being TRBD1 (5 bases). This CDR3 spans 13 amino acids. V lost 0 bases and J lost 7, with 10 bases in between. Germline-derived CDR1 and CDR2 are SGDLS and YYNGEE. CDR3 loop: CASSVAIQGEAFF. For the CDR3, the DNA is TGTGCCAGCAGCGTAGCCATCCAGGGTGAAGCTTTCTTT.

This clone was observed a handful of times. Other DNA variants within this sample encode the same CDR3. This rearrangement joins TRBV7-2 to TRBJ1-1, with TRBD1 matching 8 bases. The CDR3 spans 15 residues. Germline trimming cut 5 bases from V and 1 base from J; bases unmatched to any gene: 6. Germline V gives CDR1 SGHTA, CDR2 FQGNSA. The CDR3 bases are TGTGCCAGCAGCCTAACAGGGGGTGCGAACACTGAAGCTTTCTTT. It is translated as CASSLTGGANTEAFF.

The CDR3 here is CASSTDRGRDTGELFF. CDR3 coding DNA: TGTGCCAGCAGCACCGACAGGGGAAGAGACACCGGGGAGCTGTTTTTT. This chain joins TRBV7-6 and TRBJ2-2; 8 bases fit TRBD1. Germline assignment: CDR1 SGHVS and CDR2 FNYEAQ. The CDR3 loop spans 16 amino acids. V lost 5 bases, J lost 3 bases, and 8 bases stayed unmatched.